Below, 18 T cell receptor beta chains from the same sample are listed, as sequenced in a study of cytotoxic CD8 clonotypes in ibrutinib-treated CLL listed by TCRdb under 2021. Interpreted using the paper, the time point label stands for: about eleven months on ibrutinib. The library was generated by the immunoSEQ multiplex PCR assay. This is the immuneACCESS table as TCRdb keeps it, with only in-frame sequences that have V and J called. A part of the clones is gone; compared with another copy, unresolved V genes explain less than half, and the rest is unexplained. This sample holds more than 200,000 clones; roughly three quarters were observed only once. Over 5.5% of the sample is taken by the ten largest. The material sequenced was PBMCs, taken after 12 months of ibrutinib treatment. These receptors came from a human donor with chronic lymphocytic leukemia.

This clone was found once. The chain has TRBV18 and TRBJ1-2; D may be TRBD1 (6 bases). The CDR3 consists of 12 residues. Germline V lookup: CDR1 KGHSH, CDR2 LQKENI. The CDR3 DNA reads TGTGCAGCCCGGGAGGGGGACTATGGCTACACCTTC. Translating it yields CAAREGDYGYTF. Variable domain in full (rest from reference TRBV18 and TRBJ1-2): NAGVMQNPRHLVRRRGQEARLRCSPMKGHSHVYWYRQLPEEGLKFMVYLQKENIIDESGMPKERFSAEFPKEGPSILRIQQVVRGDSAAYFCAAREGDYGYTFGSGTRLTVV.

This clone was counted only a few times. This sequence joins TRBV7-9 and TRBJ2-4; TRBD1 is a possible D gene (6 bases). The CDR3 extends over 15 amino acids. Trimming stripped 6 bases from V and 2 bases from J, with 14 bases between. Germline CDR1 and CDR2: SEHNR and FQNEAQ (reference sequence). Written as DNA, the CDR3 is TGTGCCAGCAGGTCTACAGGGACCCCCAAAAACATTCAGTACTTC. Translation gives CASRSTGTPKNIQYF.

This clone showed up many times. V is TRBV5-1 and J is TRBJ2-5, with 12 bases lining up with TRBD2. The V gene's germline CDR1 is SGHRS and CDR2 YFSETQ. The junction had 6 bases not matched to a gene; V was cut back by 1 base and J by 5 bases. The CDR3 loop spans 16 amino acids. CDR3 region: CASSLTSGGSKETQYF. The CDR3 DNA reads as TGCGCCAGCAGCTTGACTAGCGGGGGGTCAAAGGAGACCCAGTACTTC.

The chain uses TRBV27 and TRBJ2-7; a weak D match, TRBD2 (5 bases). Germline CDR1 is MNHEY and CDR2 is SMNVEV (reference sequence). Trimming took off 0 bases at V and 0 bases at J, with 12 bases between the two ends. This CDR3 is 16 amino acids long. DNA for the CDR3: TGTGCCAGCAGTTTATCGCCTAGCCCCGCCTCCTACGAGCAGTACTTC. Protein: CASSLSPSPASYEQYF.

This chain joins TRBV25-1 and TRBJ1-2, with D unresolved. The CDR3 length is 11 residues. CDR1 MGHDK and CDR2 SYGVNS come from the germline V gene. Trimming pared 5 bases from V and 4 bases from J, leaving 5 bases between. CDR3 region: CASSRAYGYTF. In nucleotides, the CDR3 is TGTGCCAGCAGTCGCGCCTATGGCTACACCTTC.

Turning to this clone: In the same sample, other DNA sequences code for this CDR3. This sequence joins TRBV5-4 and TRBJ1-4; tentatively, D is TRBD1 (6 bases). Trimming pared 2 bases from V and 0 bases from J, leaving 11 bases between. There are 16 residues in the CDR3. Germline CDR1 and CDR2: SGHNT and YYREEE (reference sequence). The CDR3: CASSFPRGATNEKLFF. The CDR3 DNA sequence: TGTGCCAGCAGCTTCCCCAGGGGTGCAACTAATGAAAAACTGTTTTTT.

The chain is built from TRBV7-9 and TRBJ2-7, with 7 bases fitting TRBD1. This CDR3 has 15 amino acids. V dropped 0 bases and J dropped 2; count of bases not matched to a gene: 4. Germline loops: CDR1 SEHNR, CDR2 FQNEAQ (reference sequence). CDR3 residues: CASSLAGTATYEQYF. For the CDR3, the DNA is TGTGCCAGCAGCTTAGCCGGGACAGCTACCTACGAGCAGTACTTC.

CDR3 DNA: TGTGCCAGCTCACTAGGAACAACTAACTATGGCTACACCTTC. Translated, it gives CASSLGTTNYGYTF. V gene TRBV18 combines with J gene TRBJ1-2; D not resolved. The V end lost 4 bases, the J end lost 0 bases, and 9 bases lay between the germline ends. The germline V gene encodes CDR1 KGHSH and CDR2 LQKENI. The length of the CDR3 is 14 residues. The full variable domain, completed using reference TRBV18 and TRBJ1-2, is NAGVMQNPRHLVRRRGQEARLRCSPMKGHSHVYWYRQLPEEGLKFMVYLQKENIIDESGMPKERFSAEFPKEGPSILRIQQVVRGDSAAYFCASSLGTTNYGYTFGSGTRLTVV.

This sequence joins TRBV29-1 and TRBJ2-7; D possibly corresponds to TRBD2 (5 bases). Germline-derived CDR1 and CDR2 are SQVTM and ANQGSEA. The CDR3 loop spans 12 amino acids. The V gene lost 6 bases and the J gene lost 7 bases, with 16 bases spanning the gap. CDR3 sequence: CSVSDWAKEQYF. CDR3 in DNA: TGCAGCGTCTCGGACTGGGCAAAGGAGCAGTACTTC.

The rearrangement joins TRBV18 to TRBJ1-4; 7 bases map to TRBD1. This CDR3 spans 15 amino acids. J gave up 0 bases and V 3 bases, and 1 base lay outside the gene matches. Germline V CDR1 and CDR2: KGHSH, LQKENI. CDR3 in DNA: TGTGCCAGCTCACCGGGACAGTCAACTAATGAAAAACTGTTTTTT. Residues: CASSPGQSTNEKLFF.

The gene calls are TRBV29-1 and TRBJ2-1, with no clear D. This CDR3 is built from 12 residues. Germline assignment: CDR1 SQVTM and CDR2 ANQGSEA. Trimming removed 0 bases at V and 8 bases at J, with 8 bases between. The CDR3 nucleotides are TGCAGCGTTGAAGATTGGGCGGATGAGCAGTTCTTC. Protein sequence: CSVEDWADEQFF.

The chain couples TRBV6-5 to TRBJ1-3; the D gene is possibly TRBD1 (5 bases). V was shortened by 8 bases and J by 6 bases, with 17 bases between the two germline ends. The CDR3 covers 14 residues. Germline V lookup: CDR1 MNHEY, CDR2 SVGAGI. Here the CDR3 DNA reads TGTGCCAGCCAAAGTCCCGGGGGATTAAACACCATATATTTT. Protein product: CASQSPGGLNTIYF.

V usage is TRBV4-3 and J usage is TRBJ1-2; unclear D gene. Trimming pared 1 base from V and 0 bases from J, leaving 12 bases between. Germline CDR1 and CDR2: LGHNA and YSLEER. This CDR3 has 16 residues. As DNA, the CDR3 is TGCGCCAGCAGCCAAGGAGCGGTGTCCCCTAACTATGGCTACACCTTC. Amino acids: CASSQGAVSPNYGYTF.

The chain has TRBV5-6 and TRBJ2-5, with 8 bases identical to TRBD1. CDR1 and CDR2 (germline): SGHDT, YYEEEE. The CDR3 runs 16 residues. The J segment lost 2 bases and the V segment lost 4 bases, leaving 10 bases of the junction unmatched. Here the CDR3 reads CASSARRGHKQETQYF. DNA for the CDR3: TGTGCCAGCAGCGCACGCAGGGGGCACAAACAAGAGACCCAGTACTTC.

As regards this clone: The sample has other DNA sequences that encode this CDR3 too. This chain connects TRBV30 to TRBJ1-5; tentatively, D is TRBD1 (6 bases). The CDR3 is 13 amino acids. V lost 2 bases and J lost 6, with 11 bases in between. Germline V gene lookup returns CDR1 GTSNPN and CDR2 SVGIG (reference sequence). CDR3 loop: CAWSLRGGQPQHF. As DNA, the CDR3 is TGTGCCTGGAGTCTCAGGGGCGGTCAGCCCCAGCATTTT.

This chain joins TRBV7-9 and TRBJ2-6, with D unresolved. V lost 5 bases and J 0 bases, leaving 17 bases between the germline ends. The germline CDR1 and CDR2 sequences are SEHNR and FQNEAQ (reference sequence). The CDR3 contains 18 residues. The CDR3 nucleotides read TGTGCCAGCAGCCAATTCCGGGCTCCCCTCTCTGGGGCCAACGTCCTGACTTTC. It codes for CASSQFRAPLSGANVLTF.

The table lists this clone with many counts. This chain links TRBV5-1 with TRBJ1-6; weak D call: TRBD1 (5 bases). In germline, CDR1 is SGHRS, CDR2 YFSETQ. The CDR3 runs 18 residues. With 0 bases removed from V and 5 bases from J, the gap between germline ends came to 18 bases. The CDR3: CASSLGQGFRSDNSPLHF. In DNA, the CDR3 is TGCGCCAGCAGCTTGGGGCAGGGATTTCGATCGGATAATTCACCCCTCCACTTT. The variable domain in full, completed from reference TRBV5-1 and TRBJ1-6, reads KAGVTQTPRYLIKTRGQQVTLSCSPISGHRSVSWYQQTPGQGLQFLFEYFSETQRNKGNFPGRFSGRQFSNSRSEMNVSTLELGDSALYLCASSLGQGFRSDNSPLHFGNGTRLTVT.

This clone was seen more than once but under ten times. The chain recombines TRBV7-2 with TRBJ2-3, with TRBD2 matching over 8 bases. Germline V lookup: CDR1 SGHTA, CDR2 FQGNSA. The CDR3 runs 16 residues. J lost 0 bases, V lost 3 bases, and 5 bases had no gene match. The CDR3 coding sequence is TGTGCCAGCAGCTTCGAGGCGGGAGGTAGCACAGATACGCAGTATTTT. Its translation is CASSFEAGGSTDTQYF.